Below, 10 T cell receptor beta chains from the same sample are listed, as sequenced in a study of post-analysis software for immune sequencing data. Unique-molecular-identifier-tagged TCR beta cDNA libraries were used. TCRdb recomputed calls from the PCR reads with MiXCR, one row per CDR3 protein. The sample contains about 540,000 distinct CDR3 sequences, under 40% of which appear only once. General study points: Patients carried five TRBV segments more frequently than controls did, and TRBV5-6, TRBV5-1 and TRBV20-1 were among them.

Their antigen targets remain unknown. The sample taken for sequencing was blood. The receptors come from a girl aged 2 to 17 with multiple sclerosis.

The V and J genes are TRBV3-1 and TRBJ2-2; either TRBD1 or TRBD2 may supply D (5 bases each). The CDR3 length is 17 residues. The ends were cut back, 3 bases at V and 5 bases at J, with 19 bases in the middle. CDR1 is LGHDT, CDR2 YNNKEL, per germline (reference sequence). CDR3 region: CASSQGPVLHLTGELFF. Written as DNA, the CDR3 is TGTGCCAGCAGCCAGGGACCCGTACTACATCTTACCGGGGAGCTGTTTTTT. The entire variable domain, with the rest obtained from reference TRBV3-1 and TRBJ2-2, is as follows: DTAVSQTPKYLVTQMGNDKSIKCEQNLGHDTMYWYKQDSKKFLKIMFSYNNKELIINETVPNRFSPKSPDKAHLNLHINSLELGDSAVYFCASSQGPVLHLTGELFFGEGSRLTVL.

This clonotype was observed a few times. The chain employs TRBV18 and TRBJ1-1; TRBD1 matches 9 bases. CDR3 length equals 14 residues. V lost 3 bases and J lost 4; bases outside the gene matches: 3. Germline V lookup: CDR1 KGHSH, CDR2 LQKENI. CDR3 region: CASSPGQGGTEAFF. The DNA for the CDR3 is TGTGCCAGCTCACCGGGACAGGGTGGCACTGAAGCTTTCTTT. Full variable domain (rest looked up from reference TRBV18 and TRBJ1-1): NAGVMQNPRHLVRRRGQEARLRCSPMKGHSHVYWYRQLPEEGLKFMVYLQKENIIDESGMPKERFSAEFPKEGPSILRIQQVVRGDSAAYFCASSPGQGGTEAFFGQGTRLTVV.

The rearrangement joins TRBV20-1 to TRBJ2-7; maybe TRBD1 (6 bases). Germline assignment: CDR1 DFQATT and CDR2 SNEGSKA (reference sequence). The CDR3 runs to 14 residues. The V gene lost 3 bases and the J gene lost 7 bases, with 19 bases spanning the gap. This CDR3 is CSASWQGRHNEQYF. CDR3 nucleotide sequence: TGCAGTGCTAGCTGGCAGGGGCGCCACAATGAGCAGTACTTC.

This chain connects TRBV7-9 to TRBJ2-1; 11 bases agree with TRBD1. Trimming removed 5 bases from V and 6 bases from J; junction bases left unmatched: 9. The CDR3 contains 16 residues. Germline CDR1 is SEHNR and CDR2 is FQNEAQ (reference sequence). The CDR3: CASSHTSGQGVNEQFF. Here the CDR3 DNA reads TGTGCCAGCAGCCACACCTCGGGACAGGGGGTCAATGAGCAGTTCTTC. Full variable domain (remainder filled in from reference TRBV7-9 and TRBJ2-1): DTGVSQNPRHKITKRGQNVTFRCDPISEHNRLYWYRQTLGQGPEFLTYFQNEAQLEKSRLLSDRFSAERPKGSFSTLEIQRTEQGDSAMYLCASSHTSGQGVNEQFFGPGTRLTVL.

The table lists this clonotype with a few counts. The genes are TRBV6-2 or TRBV6-3 and TRBJ2-1; D may match TRBD1 or TRBD2 (6 bases each). Trimming removed 10 bases at V and 0 bases at J, with 28 bases between. There are 19 residues in the CDR3. CDR1 MNHEY and CDR2 SVGEGT come from the germline V gene. Written as DNA, the CDR3 is TGTGCCACCGGGAGACCAGGGGCAACCCAAGAGATCTCCTACAATGAGCAGTTCTTC. Encoded protein: CATGRPGATQEISYNEQFF.

V and J are TRBV3-1 and TRBJ2-3; 9 bases are a match to TRBD2. CDR1 is LGHDT, CDR2 YNNKEL, per germline (reference sequence). The CDR3 contains 15 residues. Losses at the gene ends were 3 bases for V and 2 bases for J; bases not matched to a gene: 3. The CDR3 sequence is CASSQRTSDTDTQYF. The CDR3 region has the DNA TGTGCCAGCAGCCAGCGGACTAGCGACACAGATACGCAGTATTTT.

V usage is TRBV7-9 and J usage is TRBJ2-2; 8 nucleotides match TRBD1. This CDR3 contains 14 residues. The germline CDR1 and CDR2 sequences are SEHNR and FQNEAQ (reference sequence). V lost 6 bases, J lost 4 bases, and 4 bases stayed unmatched. CDR3 bases: TGTGCCAGCAGAGGACAGGGCGGCACCGGGGAGCTGTTTTTT. Protein sequence: CASRGQGGTGELFF.

The chain couples TRBV5-1 to TRBJ2-3; tentative D call: TRBD2 (5 bases). This CDR3 has 11 amino acids. The germline CDR1 and CDR2 sequences are SGHRS and YFSETQ. V was shortened by 7 bases and J by 3 bases, with 6 bases between the two germline ends. The CDR3 DNA reads TGCGCCAGCGGACTGACAGATACGCAGTATTTT. Its protein is CASGLTDTQYF. Using reference TRBV5-1 and TRBJ2-3 for the parts outside the CDR3, the full variable domain is KAGVTQTPRYLIKTRGQQVTLSCSPISGHRSVSWYQQTPGQGLQFLFEYFSETQRNKGNFPGRFSGRQFSNSRSEMNVSTLELGDSALYLCASGLTDTQYFGPGTRLTVL.

There are a few counts of this clonotype. This chain uses TRBV6-6 with TRBJ2-6; a possible D gene is TRBD1 (6 bases). The germline gives CDR1 MNHNY, CDR2 SVGAGI (reference sequence). Between the trimmed V and J ends, which lost 2 bases and 2 bases, there was a span of 13 bases. The length of the CDR3 is 17 residues. In DNA, the CDR3 is TGTGCCAGCAGTTACGCCAACAGGGCCCCTGGGGCCAACGTCCTGACTTTC. Encoded protein: CASSYANRAPGANVLTF.

In this sample, this clonotype turned up a few times. The chain joins TRBV29-1 to TRBJ1-1; no definite D call. The CDR3 runs to 11 residues. Germline V CDR1 and CDR2: SQVTM, ANQGSEA. Trimming removed 6 bases at V and 12 bases at J, with 17 bases between. CDR3 in amino acids: CSVVNGDFPFF. Here the CDR3 DNA reads TGCAGCGTAGTTAATGGGGATTTTCCTTTCTTT.